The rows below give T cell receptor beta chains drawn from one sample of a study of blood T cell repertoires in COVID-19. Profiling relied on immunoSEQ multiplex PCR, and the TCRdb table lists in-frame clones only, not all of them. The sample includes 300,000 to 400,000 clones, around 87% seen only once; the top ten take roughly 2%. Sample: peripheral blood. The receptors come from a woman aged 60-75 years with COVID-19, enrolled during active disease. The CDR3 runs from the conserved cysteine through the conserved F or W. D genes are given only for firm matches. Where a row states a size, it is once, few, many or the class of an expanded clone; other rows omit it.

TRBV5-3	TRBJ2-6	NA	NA	CASTPPYSSGANVLTF	TGTGCCAGTACCCCCCCGTATAGCTCTGGGGCCAACGTCCTGACTTTC
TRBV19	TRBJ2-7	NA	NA	CASSITSGHTYEQYF	TGTGCCAGTAGTATTACTTCGGGACATACCTACGAGCAGTACTTC
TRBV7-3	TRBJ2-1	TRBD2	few	CASSLGLASPNEQFF	TGTGCCAGCAGCTTGGGACTAGCTTCTCCCAATGAGCAGTTCTTC
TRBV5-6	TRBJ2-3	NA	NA	CASSPITTARDTQYF	TGTGCCAGCAGCCCTATAACTACGGCACGAGATACGCAGTATTTT
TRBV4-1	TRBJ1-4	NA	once	CASSQERQPEDEKLFF	TGCGCCAGCAGCCAAGAAAGGCAGCCCGAGGATGAAAAACTGTTTTTT
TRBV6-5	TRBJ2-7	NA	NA	CASSYSLSRELYEQYF	TGTGCCAGCAGTTACTCGCTTTCGAGGGAACTCTACGAGCAGTACTTC
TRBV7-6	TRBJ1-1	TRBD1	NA	CASSLFPDRGNTEAFF	TGTGCCAGCAGCTTATTTCCCGACAGGGGAAACACTGAAGCTTTCTTT
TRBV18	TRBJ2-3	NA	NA	CASSPPGLHTDTQYF	TGTGCCAGCTCACCCCCGGGACTTCACACAGATACGCAGTATTTT
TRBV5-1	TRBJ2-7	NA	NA	CASSYTRGTGYEQYF	TGCGCCAGCAGCTACACAAGGGGGACCGGCTACGAGCAGTACTTC
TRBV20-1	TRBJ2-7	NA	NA	CSTPWGGEQYF	TGCAGTACGCCTTGGGGCGGCGAGCAGTACTTC
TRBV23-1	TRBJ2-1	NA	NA	CASSQGVPYEQFF	TGCGCCAGCAGTCAAGGAGTTCCCTATGAGCAGTTCTTC
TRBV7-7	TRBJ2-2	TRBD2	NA	CASSSGGGGRNTGELFF	TGTGCCAGCAGCTCAGGAGGCGGGGGGAGGAACACCGGGGAGCTGTTTTTT
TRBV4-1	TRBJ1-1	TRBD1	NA	CASSQVFRQGMNTEAFF	TGCGCCAGCAGCCAAGTTTTTAGACAGGGAATGAACACTGAAGCTTTCTTT
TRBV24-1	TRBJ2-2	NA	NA	CATRSGLGGELFF	TGTGCCACGCGGTCGGGGTTAGGCGGGGAGCTGTTTTTT
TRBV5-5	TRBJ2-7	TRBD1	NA	CASSLRVGQVYEQYF	TGTGCCAGCAGCTTGAGAGTGGGACAGGTTTACGAGCAGTACTTC
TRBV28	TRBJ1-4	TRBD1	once	CASSPGQGFYEKLFF	TGTGCCAGCAGCCCCGGACAGGGTTTTTATGAAAAACTGTTTTTT
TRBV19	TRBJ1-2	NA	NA	CASSTGQFYGYTF	TGTGCCAGTAGTACCGGACAGTTCTATGGCTACACCTTC
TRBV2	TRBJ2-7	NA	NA	CASSTGSYEQYF	TGTGCCAGCAGTACAGGGAGCTACGAGCAGTACTTC
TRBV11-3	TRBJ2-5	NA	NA	CASSLDRGTKGGETQYF	TGTGCCAGCAGCTTAGATCGGGGGACCAAAGGGGGCGAGACCCAGTACTTC
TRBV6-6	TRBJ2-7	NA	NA	CASSYSAVSYEQYF	TGTGCCAGCAGTTACTCGGCGGTATCCTACGAGCAGTACTTC
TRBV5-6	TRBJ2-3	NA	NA	CASSTRSFSDTQYF	TGTGCCAGCAGCACCAGAAGTTTCTCAGATACGCAGTATTTT
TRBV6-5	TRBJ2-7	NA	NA	CASSSARRNEQYF	TGTGCCAGCAGTTCGGCCCGGCGGAACGAGCAGTACTTC
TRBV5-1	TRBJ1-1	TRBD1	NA	CASSPRTGEAEAFF	TGCGCCAGCAGCCCACGGACAGGAGAGGCTGAAGCTTTCTTT
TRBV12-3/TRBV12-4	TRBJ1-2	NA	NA	CASRAGSFYGYTF	TGTGCCAGCAGGGCAGGATCTTTCTATGGCTACACCTTC
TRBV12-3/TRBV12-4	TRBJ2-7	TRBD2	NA	CASSFFLAGPYF	TGTGCCAGCAGTTTTTTCCTAGCGGGGCCGTACTTC
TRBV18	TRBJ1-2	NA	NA	CASSSGVFDGYTF	TGTGCCAGCTCCTCAGGGGTATTCGATGGCTACACCTTC
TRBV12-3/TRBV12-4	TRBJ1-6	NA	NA	CASSLRGTRVHF	TGTGCCAGCAGTTTGCGGGGCACGAGAGTCCACTTT
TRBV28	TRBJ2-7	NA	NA	CASSLPRTVFPGEQYF	TGTGCCAGCAGTTTACCAAGGACAGTTTTCCCAGGCGAGCAGTACTTC
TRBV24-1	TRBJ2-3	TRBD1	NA	CATPSGQGVSSTDTQYF	TGTGCCACCCCTTCGGGACAGGGAGTTTCTAGCACAGATACGCAGTATTTT
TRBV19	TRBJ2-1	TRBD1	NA	CASSIPGTVLYNEQFF	TGTGCCAGTAGTATCCCCGGGACAGTGCTCTACAATGAGCAGTTCTTC
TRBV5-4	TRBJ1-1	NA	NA	CASSSPQVGNTEAFF	TGTGCCAGCAGCTCCCCGCAGGTGGGGAACACTGAAGCTTTCTTT
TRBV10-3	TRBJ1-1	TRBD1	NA	CAISKQGAGTEAFF	TGTGCCATCAGTAAACAGGGGGCGGGCACTGAAGCTTTCTTT
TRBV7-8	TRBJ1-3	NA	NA	CASSLPAAFSGNTIYF	TGTGCCAGCAGCTTACCGGCGGCGTTCTCTGGAAACACCATATATTTT
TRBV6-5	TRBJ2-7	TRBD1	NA	CASSYRQGARYEQYF	TGTGCCAGCAGTTACCGGCAGGGGGCGAGGTACGAGCAGTACTTC
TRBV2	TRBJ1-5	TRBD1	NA	CASSAGQGNQPQHF	TGTGCCAGCAGTGCTGGACAGGGCAATCAGCCCCAGCATTTT
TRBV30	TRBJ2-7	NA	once	CAWTRSYSGGDKFYEQYF	TGTGCCTGGACCCGATCGTACAGTGGGGGGGACAAATTCTACGAGCAGTACTTC
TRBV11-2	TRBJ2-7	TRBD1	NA	CASSLPGQGVWEQYF	TGTGCCAGCAGCTTACCAGGACAGGGGGTCTGGGAGCAGTACTTC
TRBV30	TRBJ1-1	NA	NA	CAWSVQVYTEAFF	TGTGCCTGGAGTGTACAGGTTTACACTGAAGCTTTCTTT
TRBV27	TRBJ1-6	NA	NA	CASTVGLRHNSPLHF	TGTGCCAGCACTGTAGGACTTAGGCATAATTCACCCCTCCACTTT
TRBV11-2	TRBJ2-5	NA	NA	CASSLEFGGTETQYF	TGTGCCAGCAGCTTAGAGTTTGGCGGGACAGAGACCCAGTACTTC
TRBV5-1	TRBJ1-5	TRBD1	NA	CASSEWGQVNQPQHF	TGCGCCAGCAGCGAATGGGGACAGGTCAATCAGCCCCAGCATTTT
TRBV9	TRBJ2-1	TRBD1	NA	CASSSSGTGYNEQFF	TGTGCCAGCAGCTCCTCCGGGACAGGGTACAATGAGCAGTTCTTC
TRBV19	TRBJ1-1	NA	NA	CASTRYPGHTEAFF	TGTGCCAGTACACGTTACCCTGGGCACACTGAAGCTTTCTTT
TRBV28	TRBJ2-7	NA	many	CASKTVGGLSSYEQYF	TGTGCCAGCAAAACGGTCGGGGGTCTGAGCTCCTACGAGCAGTACTTC
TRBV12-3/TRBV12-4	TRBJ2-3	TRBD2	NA	CASRTSGTDTQYF	TGTGCCAGCAGAACTAGCGGCACAGATACGCAGTATTTT
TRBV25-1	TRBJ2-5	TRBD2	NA	CASSDPRTSGGGETQYF	TGTGCCAGCAGTGACCCCCGGACTAGCGGGGGGGGAGAGACCCAGTACTTC
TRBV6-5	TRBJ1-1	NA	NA	CASSYGRPGIYGLAFF	TGTGCCAGCAGTTACGGGCGACCCGGGATTTACGGACTAGCTTTCTTT
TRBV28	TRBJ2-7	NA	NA	CASQAGGSYEQYF	TGTGCCAGCCAAGCAGGGGGGTCCTACGAGCAGTACTTC
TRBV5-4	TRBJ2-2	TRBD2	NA	CASSSRGGTGELFF	TGTGCCAGCAGCTCCCGGGGGGGGACCGGGGAGCTGTTTTTT
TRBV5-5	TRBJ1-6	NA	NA	CASSHHYRSYNSPLHF	TGTGCCAGCAGCCACCATTACAGGTCCTATAATTCACCCCTCCACTTT
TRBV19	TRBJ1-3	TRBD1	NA	CASSIDRTGGPGNTIYF	TGTGCCAGTAGTATAGATCGGACAGGGGGACCTGGAAACACCATATATTTT
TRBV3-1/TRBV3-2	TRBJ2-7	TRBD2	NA	CASSQVSGGFEQYF	TGTGCCAGCAGCCAAGTTTCCGGGGGGTTCGAGCAGTACTTC
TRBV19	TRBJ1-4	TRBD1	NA	CASTDQGAITNEKLFF	TGTGCCAGTACTGATCAGGGGGCGATAACTAATGAAAAACTGTTTTTT
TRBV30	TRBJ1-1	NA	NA	CAWKEGVLTEAFF	TGTGCCTGGAAAGAGGGGGTGTTGACTGAAGCTTTCTTT
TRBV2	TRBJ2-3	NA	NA	CASRALALDTQYF	TGTGCCAGCAGGGCTCTAGCGCTTGATACGCAGTATTTT
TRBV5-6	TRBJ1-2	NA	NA	CASSSGLGYGYTF	TGTGCCAGCAGCTCGGGACTGGGCTATGGCTACACCTTC
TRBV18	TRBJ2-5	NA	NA	CASSPSIQETQYF	TGTGCCAGCTCACCCAGTATCCAAGAGACCCAGTACTTC
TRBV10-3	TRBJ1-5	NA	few	CAISEGRHSNQPQHF	TGTGCCATCAGTGAAGGTAGACATAGCAATCAGCCCCAGCATTTT
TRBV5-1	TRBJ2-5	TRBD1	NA	CASSGRGLRETQYF	TGCGCCAGCAGCGGCAGGGGGCTAAGGGAGACCCAGTACTTC
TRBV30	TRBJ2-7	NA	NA	CAWSLGGALSYEQYF	TGTGCCTGGAGTCTGGGGGGGGCTTTGTCCTACGAGCAGTACTTC